This note documents a single TCR beta chain sequence. In the original workflow: Amplified reference gene primers provided the basis for estimating nucleated cell counts. Profiled with immunoSEQ multiplex PCR; TCRdb holds only in-frame clones, not every one. The V and J calls and the clone size are those of that table, but D and trimming were determined from the DNA. The profile shows about 170,000 clones, about 90% of them singletons. The sample originates from a study of blood T cell repertoires in COVID-19. Overall study context: The United States, Italy and Spain provided the acute and convalescent COVID-19 samples.

What was sequenced was PBMCs or T cells enriched from blood (not recorded which). The clonotype comes from a human donor with acute COVID-19. The donor label of this sample is uncertain.

The CDR3 DNA sequence: TGTGCCAGCAGTTGGTCCGGTGAGCAGTTCTTC. This sequence encodes CASSWSGEQFF. V gene TRBV27 combines with J gene TRBJ2-1; D gene unclear. Germline lookup yields CDR1 MNHEY and CDR2 SMNVEV (reference sequence). V lost 4 bases and J lost 9, with 7 bases in between. This CDR3 has 11 residues.